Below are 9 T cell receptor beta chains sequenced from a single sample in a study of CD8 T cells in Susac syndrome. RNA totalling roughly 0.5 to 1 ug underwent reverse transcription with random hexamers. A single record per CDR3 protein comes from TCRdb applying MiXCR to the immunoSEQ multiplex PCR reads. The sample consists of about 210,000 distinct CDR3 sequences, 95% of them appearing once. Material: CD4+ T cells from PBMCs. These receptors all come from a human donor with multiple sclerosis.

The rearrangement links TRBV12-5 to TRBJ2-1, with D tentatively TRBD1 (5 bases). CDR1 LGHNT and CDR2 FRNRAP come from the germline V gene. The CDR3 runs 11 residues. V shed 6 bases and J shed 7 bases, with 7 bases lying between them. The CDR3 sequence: CASGQENEQFF. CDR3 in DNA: TGTGCTAGTGGACAGGAGAATGAGCAGTTCTTC.

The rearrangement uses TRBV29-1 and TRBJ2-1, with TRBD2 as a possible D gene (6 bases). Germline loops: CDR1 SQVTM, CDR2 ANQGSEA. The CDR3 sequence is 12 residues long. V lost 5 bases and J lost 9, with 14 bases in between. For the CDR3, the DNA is TGCAGCGTTTCGGACCCGGGAGTTGAGCAGTTCTTC. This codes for CSVSDPGVEQFF.

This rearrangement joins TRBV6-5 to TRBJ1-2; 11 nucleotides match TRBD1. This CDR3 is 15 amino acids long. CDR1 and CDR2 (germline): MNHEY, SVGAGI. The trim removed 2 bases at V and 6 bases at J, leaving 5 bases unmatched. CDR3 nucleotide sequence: TGTGCCAGCAGTTACCTAGGACAGGGGGCTCATGGCTACACCTTC. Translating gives CASSYLGQGAHGYTF.

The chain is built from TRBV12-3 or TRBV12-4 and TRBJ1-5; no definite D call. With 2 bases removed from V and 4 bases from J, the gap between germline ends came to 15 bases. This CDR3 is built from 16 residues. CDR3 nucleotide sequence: TGTGCCAGCAGTTTAAGGATCTGGCAGCTAAATCAGCCCCAGCATTTT. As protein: CASSLRIWQLNQPQHF.

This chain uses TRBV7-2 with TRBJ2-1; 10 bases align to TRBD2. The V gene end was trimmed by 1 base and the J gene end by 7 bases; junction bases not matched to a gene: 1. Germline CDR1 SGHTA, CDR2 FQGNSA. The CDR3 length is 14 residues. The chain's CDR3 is CASSLGLAGNEQFF. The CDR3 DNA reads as TGTGCCAGCAGCTTAGGACTAGCGGGTAATGAGCAGTTCTTC. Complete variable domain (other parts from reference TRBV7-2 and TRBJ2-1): GAGVSQSPSNKVTEKGKDVELRCDPISGHTALYWYRQSLGQGLEFLIYFQGNSAPDKSGLPSDRFSAERTGGSVSTLTIQRTQQEDSAVYLCASSLGLAGNEQFFGPGTRLTVL.

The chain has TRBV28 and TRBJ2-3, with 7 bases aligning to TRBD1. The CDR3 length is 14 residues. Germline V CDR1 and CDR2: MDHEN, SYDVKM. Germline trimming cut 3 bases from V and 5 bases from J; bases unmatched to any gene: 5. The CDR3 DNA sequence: TGTGCCAGCAGTTTGACAGGGCTTGGAGATACGCAGTATTTT. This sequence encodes CASSLTGLGDTQYF.

CDR3 region: CSAVTASTKGAFF. In nucleotides, the CDR3 is TGCAGTGCTGTAACAGCTTCCACTAAGGGAGCTTTCTTT. J is TRBJ1-1 and V is TRBV20-1; D is undetermined. V gave up 5 bases and J gave up 10 bases, with 20 bases separating them. The length of the CDR3 is 13 residues. From germline, CDR1 is DFQATT and CDR2 SNEGSKA (reference sequence).

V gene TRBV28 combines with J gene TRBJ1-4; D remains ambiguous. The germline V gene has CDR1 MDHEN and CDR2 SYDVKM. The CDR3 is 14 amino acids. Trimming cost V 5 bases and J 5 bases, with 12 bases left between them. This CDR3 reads CASSQGRINEKLFF. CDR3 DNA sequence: TGTGCCAGCAGTCAAGGACGAATCAATGAAAAACTGTTTTTT. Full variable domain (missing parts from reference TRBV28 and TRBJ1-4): DVKVTQSSRYLVKRTGEKVFLECVQDMDHENMFWYRQDPGLGLRLIYFSYDVKMKEKGDIPEGYSVSREKKERFSLILESASTNQTSMYLCASSQGRINEKLFFGSGTQLSVL.

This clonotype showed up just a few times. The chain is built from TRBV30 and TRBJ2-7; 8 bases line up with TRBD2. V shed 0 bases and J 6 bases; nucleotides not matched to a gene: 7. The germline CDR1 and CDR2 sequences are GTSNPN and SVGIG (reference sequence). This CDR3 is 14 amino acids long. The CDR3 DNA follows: TGTGCCTGGAGTGTCATGGCGGGAGGCTTCGAGCAGTACTTC. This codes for CAWSVMAGGFEQYF.